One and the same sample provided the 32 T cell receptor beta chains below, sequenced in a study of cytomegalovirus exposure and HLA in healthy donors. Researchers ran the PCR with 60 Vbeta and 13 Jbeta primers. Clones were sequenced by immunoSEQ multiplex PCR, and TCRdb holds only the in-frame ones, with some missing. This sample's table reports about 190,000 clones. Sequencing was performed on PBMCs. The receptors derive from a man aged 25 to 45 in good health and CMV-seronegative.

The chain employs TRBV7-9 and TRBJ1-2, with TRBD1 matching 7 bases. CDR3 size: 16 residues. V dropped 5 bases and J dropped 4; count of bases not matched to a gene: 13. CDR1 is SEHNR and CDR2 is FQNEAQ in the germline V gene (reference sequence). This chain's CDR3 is CASSLRHRGDRYGYTF. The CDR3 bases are TGTGCCAGCAGCCTCCGACACAGGGGTGACCGCTATGGCTACACCTTC.

Written as DNA, the CDR3 is TGTGCCAGCTCACCACCGGCGGGAGGAGACGAGCAGTACTTC. This encodes CASSPPAGGDEQYF. V gene TRBV18 combines with J gene TRBJ2-5; 8 bases map to TRBD2. The end of the DNA fits TRBJ2-7 better, so the J call may be wrong. Looked up from germline, CDR1 is KGHSH and CDR2 is LQKENI. CDR3 length: 14 amino acids.

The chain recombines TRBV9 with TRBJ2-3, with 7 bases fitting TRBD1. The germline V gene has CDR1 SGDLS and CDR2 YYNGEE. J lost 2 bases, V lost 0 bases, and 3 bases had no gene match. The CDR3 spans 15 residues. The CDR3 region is CASSVGRGLTDTQYF. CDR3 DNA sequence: TGTGCCAGCAGCGTAGGTAGGGGGCTCACAGATACGCAGTATTTT.

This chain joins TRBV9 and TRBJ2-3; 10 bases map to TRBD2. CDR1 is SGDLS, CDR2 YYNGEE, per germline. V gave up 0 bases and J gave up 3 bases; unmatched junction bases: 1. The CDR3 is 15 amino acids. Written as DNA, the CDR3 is TGTGCCAGCAGCGTAGGGACTAGCGGAACAGATACGCAGTATTTT. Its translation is CASSVGTSGTDTQYF.

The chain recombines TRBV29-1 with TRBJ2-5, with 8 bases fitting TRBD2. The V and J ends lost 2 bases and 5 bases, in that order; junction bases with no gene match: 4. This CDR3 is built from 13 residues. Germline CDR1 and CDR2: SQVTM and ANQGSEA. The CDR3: CSVETSGSETQYF. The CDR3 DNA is TGCAGCGTTGAAACCAGCGGGAGTGAGACCCAGTACTTC.

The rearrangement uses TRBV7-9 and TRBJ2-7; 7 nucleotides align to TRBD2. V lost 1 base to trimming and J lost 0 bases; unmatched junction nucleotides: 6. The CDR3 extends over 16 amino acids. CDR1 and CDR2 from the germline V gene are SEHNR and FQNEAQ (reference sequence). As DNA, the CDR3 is TGTGCCAGCAGCTTAGTAGGGACTATAACCTCCTACGAGCAGTACTTC. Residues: CASSLVGTITSYEQYF. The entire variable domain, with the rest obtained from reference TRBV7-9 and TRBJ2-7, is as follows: DTGVSQNPRHKITKRGQNVTFRCDPISEHNRLYWYRQTLGQGPEFLTYFQNEAQLEKSRLLSDRFSAERPKGSFSTLEIQRTEQGDSAMYLCASSLVGTITSYEQYFGPGTRLTVT.

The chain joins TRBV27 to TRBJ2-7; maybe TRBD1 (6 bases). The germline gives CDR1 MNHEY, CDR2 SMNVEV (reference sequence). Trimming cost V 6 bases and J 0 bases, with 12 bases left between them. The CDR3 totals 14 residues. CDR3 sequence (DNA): TGTGCCAGCAGCGTCGGGACAACCTCCTACGAGCAGTACTTC. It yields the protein CASSVGTTSYEQYF.

The chain's CDR3 is CASSPDRAPEKLFF. CDR3 sequence (DNA): TGTGCCAGCAGCCCCGACAGGGCCCCAGAAAAACTGTTTTTT. This rearrangement joins TRBV6-6 to TRBJ1-4; 7 nucleotides align to TRBD1. This CDR3 has 14 residues. V dropped 6 bases and J dropped 8; count of bases not matched to a gene: 9. Germline lookup yields CDR1 MNHNY and CDR2 SVGAGI (reference sequence).

The DNA of the CDR3 is TGTGCCAGCAGTTCCCGGGACAGACTAACTAATGAAAAACTGTTTTTT. Amino acids: CASSSRDRLTNEKLFF. The gene calls are TRBV2 and TRBJ1-4; 7 bases are shared with TRBD1. J was trimmed by 1 base and V by 5 bases; bases with no gene match: 7. The CDR3 spans 16 residues. CDR1 and CDR2 (germline): SNHLY, FYNNEI.

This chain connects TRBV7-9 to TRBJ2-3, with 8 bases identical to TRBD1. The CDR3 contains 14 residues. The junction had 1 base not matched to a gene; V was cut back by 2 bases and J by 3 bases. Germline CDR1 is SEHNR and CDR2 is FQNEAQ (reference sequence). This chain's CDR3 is CASSLQGATDTQYF. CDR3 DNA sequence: TGTGCCAGCAGCTTACAGGGGGCTACAGATACGCAGTATTTT.

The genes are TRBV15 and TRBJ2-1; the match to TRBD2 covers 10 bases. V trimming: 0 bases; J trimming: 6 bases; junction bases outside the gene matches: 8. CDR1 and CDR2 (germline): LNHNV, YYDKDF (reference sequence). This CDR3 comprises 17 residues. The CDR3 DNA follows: TGTGCCACCAGCAGAGATCGGCCAGCGGGAGGGCTCAATGAGCAGTTCTTC. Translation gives CATSRDRPAGGLNEQFF.

CDR3 region: CASSVEVSGRADTQYF. The CDR3 bases are TGTGCCAGCAGCGTAGAGGTTAGCGGGAGGGCAGATACGCAGTATTTT. This chain uses TRBV9 with TRBJ2-3, with TRBD2 matching over 11 bases. Germline CDR1 SGDLS, CDR2 YYNGEE. CDR3 length: 16 amino acids. The V gene end was trimmed by 0 bases and the J gene end by 4 bases; junction bases not matched to a gene: 4. The variable domain in full, completed from reference TRBV9 and TRBJ2-3, reads DSGVTQTPKHLITATGQRVTLRCSPRSGDLSVYWYQQSLDQGLQFLIQYYNGEERAKGNILERFSAQQFPDLHSELNLSSLELGDSALYFCASSVEVSGRADTQYFGPGTRLTVL.

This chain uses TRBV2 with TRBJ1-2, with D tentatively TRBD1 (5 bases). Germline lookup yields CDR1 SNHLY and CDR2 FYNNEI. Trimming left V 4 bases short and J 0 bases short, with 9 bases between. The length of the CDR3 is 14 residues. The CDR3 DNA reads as TGTGCCAGCAGTGCGACAGCCCCTAACTATGGCTACACCTTC. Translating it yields CASSATAPNYGYTF.

The chain's CDR3 is CASSLGGQGAVGYTF. CDR3 bases: TGTGCCAGCAGTTTAGGCGGACAGGGGGCGGTTGGCTACACCTTC. V gene TRBV27 combines with J gene TRBJ1-2; 11 bases agree with TRBD1. There are 15 residues in the CDR3. Unmatched junction bases numbered 6, after V lost 2 bases and J lost 7 bases. Germline assignment: CDR1 MNHEY and CDR2 SMNVEV (reference sequence).

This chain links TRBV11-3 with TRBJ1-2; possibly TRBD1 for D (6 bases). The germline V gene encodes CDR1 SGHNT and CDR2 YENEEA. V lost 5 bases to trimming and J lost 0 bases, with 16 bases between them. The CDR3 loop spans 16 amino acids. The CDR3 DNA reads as TGTGCCAGCAGCCCACTGGGGGCCGCAACTAACTATGGCTACACCTTC. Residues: CASSPLGAATNYGYTF. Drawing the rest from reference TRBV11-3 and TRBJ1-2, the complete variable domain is EAGVVQSPRYKIIEKKQPVAFWCNPISGHNTLYWYLQNLGQGPELLIRYENEEAVDDSQLPKDRFSAERLKGVDSTLKIQPAELGDSAVYLCASSPLGAATNYGYTFGSGTRLTVV.

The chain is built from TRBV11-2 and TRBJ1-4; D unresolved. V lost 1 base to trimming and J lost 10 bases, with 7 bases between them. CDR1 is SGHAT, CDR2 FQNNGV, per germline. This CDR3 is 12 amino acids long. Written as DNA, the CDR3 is TGTGCCAGCAGCTTAGGGGAGGGAAAACTGTTTTTT. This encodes CASSLGEGKLFF.

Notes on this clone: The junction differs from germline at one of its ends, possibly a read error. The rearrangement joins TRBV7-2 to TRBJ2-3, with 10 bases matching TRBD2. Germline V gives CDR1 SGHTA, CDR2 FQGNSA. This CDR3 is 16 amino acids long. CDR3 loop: CASSLAGAGPADTQYF. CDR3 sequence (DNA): TGTGCCAGCAGCCTAGCGGGGGCGGGCCCAGCAGATACGCAGTATTTT.

Here the CDR3 DNA reads TGTGCCAGCAGCGGCAGGGTAGGCGGGGAGCTGTTTTTT. Translated: CASSGRVGGELFF. The chain combines TRBV7-2 with TRBJ2-2; a weak D match, TRBD1 (5 bases). The CDR3 length is 13 residues. V gave up 5 bases and J gave up 7 bases, with 11 bases separating them. CDR1 and CDR2 from the germline V gene are SGHTA and FQGNSA. Variable domain in full (rest from reference TRBV7-2 and TRBJ2-2): GAGVSQSPSNKVTEKGKDVELRCDPISGHTALYWYRQSLGQGLEFLIYFQGNSAPDKSGLPSDRFSAERTGGSVSTLTIQRTQQEDSAVYLCASSGRVGGELFFGEGSRLTVL.

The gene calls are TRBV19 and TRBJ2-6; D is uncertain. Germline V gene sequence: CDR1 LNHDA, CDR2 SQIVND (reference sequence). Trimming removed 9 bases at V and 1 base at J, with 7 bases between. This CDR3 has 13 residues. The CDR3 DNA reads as TGTGCCAGCTTGTTATCTGGGGCCAACGTCCTGACTTTC. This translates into CASLLSGANVLTF.

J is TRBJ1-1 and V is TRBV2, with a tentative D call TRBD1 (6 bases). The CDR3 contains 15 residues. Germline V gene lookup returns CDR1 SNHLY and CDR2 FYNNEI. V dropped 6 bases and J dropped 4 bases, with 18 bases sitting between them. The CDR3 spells CASRGDGGPGTEAFF. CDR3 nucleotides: TGTGCCAGCAGGGGGGACGGGGGGCCGGGCACTGAAGCTTTCTTT.

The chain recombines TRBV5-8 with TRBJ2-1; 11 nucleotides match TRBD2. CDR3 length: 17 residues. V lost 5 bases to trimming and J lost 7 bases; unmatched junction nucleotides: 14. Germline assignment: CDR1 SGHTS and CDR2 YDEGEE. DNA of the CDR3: TGTGCCAGCAGACCCTGGGGTAGCGGGAGGGACCGGAATGAGCAGTTCTTC. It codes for CASRPWGSGRDRNEQFF.

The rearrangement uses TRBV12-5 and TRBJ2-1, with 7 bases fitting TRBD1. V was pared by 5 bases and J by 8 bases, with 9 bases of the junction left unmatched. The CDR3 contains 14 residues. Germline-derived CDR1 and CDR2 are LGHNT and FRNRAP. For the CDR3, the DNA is TGTGCTAGTGGTCTCCCGGACAGGATCCATGAGCAGTTCTTC. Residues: CASGLPDRIHEQFF.

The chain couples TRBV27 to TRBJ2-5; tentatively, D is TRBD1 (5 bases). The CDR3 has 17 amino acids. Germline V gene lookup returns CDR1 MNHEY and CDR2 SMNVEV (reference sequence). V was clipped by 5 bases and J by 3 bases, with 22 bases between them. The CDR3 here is CASSLYLQGRYKETQYF. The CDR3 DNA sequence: TGTGCCAGCAGTCTCTATCTTCAGGGTCGGTACAAAGAGACCCAGTACTTC.

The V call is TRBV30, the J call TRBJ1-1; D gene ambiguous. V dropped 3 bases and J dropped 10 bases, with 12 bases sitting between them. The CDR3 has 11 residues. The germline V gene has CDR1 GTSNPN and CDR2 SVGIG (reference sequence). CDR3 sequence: CAWRFSAGAFF. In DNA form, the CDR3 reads TGTGCCTGGAGATTTTCTGCCGGAGCTTTCTTT.

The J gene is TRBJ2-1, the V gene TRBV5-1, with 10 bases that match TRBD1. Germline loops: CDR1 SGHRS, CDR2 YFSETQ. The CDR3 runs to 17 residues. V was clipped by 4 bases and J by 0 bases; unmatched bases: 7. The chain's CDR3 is CASSLRQGAPSYNEQFF. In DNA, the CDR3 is TGCGCCAGCAGCCTTAGACAGGGGGCCCCCTCCTACAATGAGCAGTTCTTC.

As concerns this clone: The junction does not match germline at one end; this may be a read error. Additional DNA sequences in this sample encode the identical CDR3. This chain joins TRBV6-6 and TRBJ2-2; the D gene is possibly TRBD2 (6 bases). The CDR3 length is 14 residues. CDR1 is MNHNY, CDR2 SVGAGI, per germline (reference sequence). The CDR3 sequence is CASSPGLSTGELFF. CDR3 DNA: TGTGCCAGCAGTCCGGGACTCTCCACCGGGGAGTTGTTTTTT.

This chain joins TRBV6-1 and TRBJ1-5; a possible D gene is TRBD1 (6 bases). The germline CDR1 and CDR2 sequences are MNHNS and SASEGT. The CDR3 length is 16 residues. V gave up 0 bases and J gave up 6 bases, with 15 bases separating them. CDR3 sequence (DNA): TGTGCCAGCAGTGAAGCGCGAACAGGGCGAGGTCAGCCCCAGCATTTT. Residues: CASSEARTGRGQPQHF.

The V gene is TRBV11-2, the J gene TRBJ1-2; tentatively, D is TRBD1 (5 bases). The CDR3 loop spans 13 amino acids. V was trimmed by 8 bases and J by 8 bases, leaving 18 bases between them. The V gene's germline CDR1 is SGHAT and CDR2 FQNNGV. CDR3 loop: CASSDIGNLGYTF. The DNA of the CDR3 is TGTGCCAGCTCGGACATAGGGAATTTGGGCTACACCTTC.

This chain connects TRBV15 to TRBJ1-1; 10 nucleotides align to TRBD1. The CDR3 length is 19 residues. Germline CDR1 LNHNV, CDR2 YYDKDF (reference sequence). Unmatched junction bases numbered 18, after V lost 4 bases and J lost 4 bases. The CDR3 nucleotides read TGTGCCACCAGCACCCAACAGGGGGGAGACAGGGGGCTGGCCACTGAAGCTTTCTTT. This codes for CATSTQQGGDRGLATEAFF.

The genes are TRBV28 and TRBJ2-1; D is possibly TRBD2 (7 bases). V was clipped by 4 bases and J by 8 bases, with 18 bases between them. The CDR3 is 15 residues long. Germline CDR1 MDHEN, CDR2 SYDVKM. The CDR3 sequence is CASSSAGAGAHEQFF. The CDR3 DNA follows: TGTGCCAGCAGTTCTGCAGGTGCGGGGGCCCATGAGCAGTTCTTC.

As DNA, the CDR3 is TGCGCCAGCAGCCAAACAGTTGGGGCGCTGATCGGGGAGCTGTTTTTT. The encoded protein is CASSQTVGALIGELFF. The V gene is TRBV4-1, the J gene TRBJ2-2; possible D gene TRBD1, 5 bases. The ends were cut back, 2 bases at V and 7 bases at J, with 17 bases in the middle. This CDR3 is built from 16 residues. CDR1 MGHRA and CDR2 YSYEKL come from the germline V gene.

The CDR3 here is CASSLVGGPTDTQYF. The CDR3 nucleotides are TGCGCCAGCAGCTTGGTGGGGGGGCCTACAGATACGCAGTATTTT. V and J are TRBV5-1 and TRBJ2-3; TRBD2 might be the D (7 bases). The CDR3 totals 15 residues. The V gene lost 0 bases and the J gene lost 3 bases, with 11 bases spanning the gap. CDR1 and CDR2 from the germline V gene are SGHRS and YFSETQ. The variable domain in full, completed from reference TRBV5-1 and TRBJ2-3, reads KAGVTQTPRYLIKTRGQQVTLSCSPISGHRSVSWYQQTPGQGLQFLFEYFSETQRNKGNFPGRFSGRQFSNSRSEMNVSTLELGDSALYLCASSLVGGPTDTQYFGPGTRLTVL.